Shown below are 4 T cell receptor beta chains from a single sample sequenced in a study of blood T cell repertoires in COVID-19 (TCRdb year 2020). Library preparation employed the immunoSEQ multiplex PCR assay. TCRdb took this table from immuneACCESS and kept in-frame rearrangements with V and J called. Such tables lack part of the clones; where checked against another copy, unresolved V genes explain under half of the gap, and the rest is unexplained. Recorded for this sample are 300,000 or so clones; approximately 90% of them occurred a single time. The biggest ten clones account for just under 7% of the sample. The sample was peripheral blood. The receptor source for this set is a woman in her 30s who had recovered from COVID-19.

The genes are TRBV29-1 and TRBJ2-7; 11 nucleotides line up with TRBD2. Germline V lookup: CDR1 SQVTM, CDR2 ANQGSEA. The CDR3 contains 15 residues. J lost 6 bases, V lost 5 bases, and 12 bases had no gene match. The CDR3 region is CSVTNSGGAIGEQYF. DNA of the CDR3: TGCAGCGTTACTAATAGCGGGGGGGCAATCGGCGAGCAGTACTTC.

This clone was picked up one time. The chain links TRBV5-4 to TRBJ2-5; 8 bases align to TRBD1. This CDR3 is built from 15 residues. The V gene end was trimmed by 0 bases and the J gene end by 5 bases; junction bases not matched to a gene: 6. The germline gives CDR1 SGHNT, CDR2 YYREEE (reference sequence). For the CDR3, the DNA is TGTGCCAGCAGCTTGGATCGACAGGGGAGCGAGACCCAGTACTTC. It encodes CASSLDRQGSETQYF.

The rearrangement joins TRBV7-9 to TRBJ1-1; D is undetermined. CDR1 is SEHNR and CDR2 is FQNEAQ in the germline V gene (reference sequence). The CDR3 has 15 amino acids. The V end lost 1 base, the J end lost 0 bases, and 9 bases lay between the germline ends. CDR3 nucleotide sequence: TGTGCCAGCAGCTTAGGAGCAGGCATGAACACTGAAGCTTTCTTT. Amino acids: CASSLGAGMNTEAFF.

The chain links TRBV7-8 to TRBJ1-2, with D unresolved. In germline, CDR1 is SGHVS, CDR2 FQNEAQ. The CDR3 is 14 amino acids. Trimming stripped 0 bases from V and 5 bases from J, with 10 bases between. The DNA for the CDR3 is TGTGCCAGCAGCTTAGCGTTGGCAGTGTATGGCTACACCTTC. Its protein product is CASSLALAVYGYTF.